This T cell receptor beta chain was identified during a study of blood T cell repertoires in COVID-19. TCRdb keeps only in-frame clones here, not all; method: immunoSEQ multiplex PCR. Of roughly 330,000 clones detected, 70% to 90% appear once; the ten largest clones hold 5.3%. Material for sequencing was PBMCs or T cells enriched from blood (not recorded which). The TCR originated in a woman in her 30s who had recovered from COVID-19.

The CDR3 DNA follows: TGTGCCAGCTCGGACGGGAGAAACACCGGGGAGCTGTTTTTT. Protein sequence: CASSDGRNTGELFF. J is TRBJ2-2 and V is TRBV18; perhaps TRBD2 as D (6 bases). CDR3 length: 14 amino acids. V was cut by 6 bases and J by 2 bases, with 10 bases left in between. Germline values: CDR1 KGHSH, CDR2 LQKENI.